This T cell receptor beta chain was captured in a study of T cells in Graves' hyperthyroidism and ophthalmopathy. Amplified TCR beta CDR3 regions came from RNA transcripts. First-round RT-PCR of the TCR CDR3 relied on the HTBI primer set. A single record per CDR3 protein comes from TCRdb applying MiXCR to the multiplex PCR reads. In the table there are about 570,000 distinct CDR3 sequences, roughly 46% of which are singletons. Points on this clonotype: Its antigen remains unknown.

Trimming pared 3 bases from V and 5 bases from J, leaving 16 bases between. This CDR3 has 15 residues. Germline V lookup: CDR1 MGHDK, CDR2 SYGVNS. Study-wide results and limits: Onset of ophthalmopathy came a median about 6.5 months after the model predicted it. Among thyroid clonotypes expanded above 0.001, most also appeared in blood.

Those patients with uncontrolled infection, other autoimmune disease, pregnancy or lactation were excluded. Sequencing was performed on peripheral blood or thyroid tissue (not recorded which). The V call is TRBV25-1, the J call TRBJ2-5; D unclear. This receptor was identified in an adult woman with Graves' disease, either hyperthyroidism or ophthalmopathy (not recorded which). The DNA of the CDR3 is TGTGCCAGCAGTGAGTTTGCCAGACAAGGGGAGACCCAGTACTTC. Its translation is CASSEFARQGETQYF.